The subject of this entry is one T cell receptor (beta chain). Antigen specificity is unknown. Vbeta (60) and Jbeta (13) primers were used in the PCR. Here immunoSEQ multiplex PCR was the method, and the copy in TCRdb shows in-frame clones only, minus some. The data contain some 160,000 clones, about 72% of them singletons. This entry comes from a study of cytomegalovirus exposure and HLA in healthy donors. Study observations and caveats: Associated with cytomegalovirus, according to the listing, were fewer than 200 TCR beta chains.

The trim removed 5 bases at V and 10 bases at J, leaving 7 bases unmatched. Germline CDR1 GTSNPN, CDR2 SVGIG (reference sequence). The CDR3 runs to 13 residues. This sequence originates from a man in his forties or fifties in good health and CMV-seronegative. The sequenced sample consisted of PBMCs. The chain joins TRBV30 to TRBJ1-4, with TRBD1 matching over 10 bases. The CDR3 reads CAWAGTGVGKLFF. DNA for the CDR3: TGTGCCTGGGCCGGGACAGGGGTTGGAAAACTGTTTTTT.